Presented here are 27 T cell receptor beta chains from one specimen sequenced in a study of CD8+CD57+ T cells in acquired aplastic anemia. Patients selected for sequencing had displayed CD8+CD57+ cell expansion by flow cytometry. The study profiled TCR beta VDJ and CDR3 using genomic DNA as template. MiXCR, applied by TCRdb to the reads, yields one record per CDR3 protein. This table has about 58,000 distinct CDR3 sequences, around 60% appearing once. Sequencing was performed on sorted CD4+, CD8+, or CD8+CD57+ T cells (not recorded which) from PBMCs. These receptors were taken from a human donor with aplastic anemia.

A few counts support this clonotype. V is TRBV4-1 and J is TRBJ2-5, with 8 bases aligning to TRBD2. Germline lookup yields CDR1 MGHRA and CDR2 YSYEKL. Losses at the gene ends were 5 bases for V and 4 bases for J; bases not matched to a gene: 3. The CDR3 extends over 13 amino acids. As DNA, the CDR3 is TGCGCCAGCAGCACCGGACTAGCAGAGACCCAGTACTTC. This codes for CASSTGLAETQYF.

Points on this clonotype: A junction end diverges from the germline sequence, so it may reflect a read error. The chain couples TRBV5-1 to TRBJ2-7, with D possibly being TRBD2 (6 bases). CDR3 size: 14 residues. Per the germline V gene, CDR1 is SGHRS and CDR2 is YFSETQ. This CDR3 is CASSLDAGNYGQYF. DNA for the CDR3: TGCGCCAGCAGCTTGGATGCGGGAAACTACGGGCAGTACTTC.

This clonotype is medium-sized. This chain joins TRBV7-9 and TRBJ1-2, with unresolved D. Germline V gene lookup returns CDR1 SEHNR and CDR2 FQNEAQ (reference sequence). Trimming cost V 5 bases and J 0 bases, with 4 bases left between them. The CDR3 runs to 12 residues. CDR3 sequence: CASSLANYGYTF. The CDR3 DNA is TGTGCCAGCAGCCTCGCTAACTATGGCTACACCTTC.

This clonotype turned up a few times. The chain's CDR3 is CSVTGLAYNEQFF. For the CDR3, the DNA is TGCAGCGTCACGGGACTAGCCTACAATGAGCAGTTCTTC. The J gene is TRBJ2-1, the V gene TRBV29-1, with TRBD2 matching over 8 bases. CDR3 size: 13 residues. The germline V gene encodes CDR1 SQVTM and CDR2 ANQGSEA. J lost 2 bases, V lost 6 bases, and 3 bases had no gene match.

This clonotype was counted many times. The rearrangement uses TRBV27 and TRBJ2-7; D possibly matches TRBD1 or TRBD2 (5 bases each). Germline-derived CDR1 and CDR2 are MNHEY and SMNVEV (reference sequence). This CDR3 is 15 amino acids long. The V end was cut by 5 bases, the J end by 3 bases, with 17 bases between. CDR3 protein: CASSPASGTFYEQYF. DNA for the CDR3: TGTGCCAGCAGTCCCGCGTCCGGGACCTTCTACGAGCAGTACTTC.

This clonotype was detected a few times. This chain connects TRBV2 to TRBJ1-1; D is ambiguous. Germline assignment: CDR1 SNHLY and CDR2 FYNNEI. This CDR3 spans 14 amino acids. Trimming stripped 2 bases from V and 3 bases from J, with 10 bases between. The CDR3 reads CASSEHPLYTEAFF. In nucleotides, the CDR3 is TGTGCCAGCAGTGAACATCCGTTATACACTGAAGCTTTCTTT.

This clonotype was seen at least ten times. The chain has TRBV5-5 and TRBJ1-6, with D possibly being TRBD1 (6 bases). This CDR3 region has 14 residues. The V end lost 4 bases, the J end lost 8 bases, and 13 bases lay between the germline ends. The germline V gene encodes CDR1 SGHKS and CDR2 YYEKEE (reference sequence). The CDR3 coding sequence is TGTGCCAGCAGCCCCACGGACAGCTATTCACCCCTCCACTTT. It codes for CASSPTDSYSPLHF. The full variable domain, in which reference TRBV5-5 and TRBJ1-6 provide the parts outside the CDR3, is DAGVTQSPTHLIKTRGQQVTLRCSPISGHKSVSWYQQVLGQGPQFIFQYYEKEERGRGNFPDRFSARQFPNYSSELNVNALLLGDSALYLCASSPTDSYSPLHFGNGTRLTVT.

This clonotype was picked up one time. V usage is TRBV15 and J usage is TRBJ1-4; D may be TRBD1 (5 bases). This CDR3 has 15 residues. Germline V gene sequence: CDR1 LNHNV, CDR2 YYDKDF (reference sequence). The V end lost 1 base, the J end lost 6 bases, and 12 bases lay between the germline ends. Written as DNA, the CDR3 is TGTGCCACCAGCAGAGGCGAACAAGGGGATGAAAAACTGTTTTTT. Residues: CATSRGEQGDEKLFF.

The chain links TRBV7-2 to TRBJ2-1, with 7 bases lining up with TRBD2. V dropped 0 bases and J dropped 7; count of bases not matched to a gene: 6. The CDR3 has 15 amino acids. Germline CDR1 reads SGHTA; CDR2 reads FQGNSA. The CDR3 is CASSLAGGLRNEQFF. For the CDR3, the DNA is TGTGCCAGCAGCTTAGCGGGAGGGCTTAGAAATGAGCAGTTCTTC.

As concerns this clonotype: Sequence at one end of the junction differs from germline and may be a read error. The J gene is TRBJ2-2, the V gene TRBV2, with TRBD2 as a possible D gene (5 bases). Per the germline V gene, CDR1 is SNHLY and CDR2 is FYNNEI. The CDR3 is 15 amino acids. CDR3 coding DNA: TGTGCCAGCAGGGAAGGGAGCGGTAAAACCGGGGAGCTGTTTTTT. Protein product: CASREGSGKTGELFF.

CDR3 sequence: CATSRDMKENSPLHF. CDR3 DNA sequence: TGTGCCACCAGCAGAGATATGAAAGAAAATTCACCCCTCCACTTT. V is TRBV15 and J is TRBJ1-6; D gene uncertain. CDR3 length: 15 residues. Per the germline V gene, CDR1 is LNHNV and CDR2 is YYDKDF (reference sequence). V was shortened by 0 bases and J by 7 bases, with 10 bases between the two germline ends.

This clonotype was counted many times. J is TRBJ1-3 and V is TRBV9; maybe TRBD1 (6 bases). Germline V CDR1 and CDR2: SGDLS, YYNGEE. The length of the CDR3 is 14 residues. V gave up 4 bases and J gave up 6 bases, with 14 bases separating them. CDR3 sequence (DNA): TGTGCCAGCAGCAAAATAGGGGGAGAAAACACCATATATTTT. It specifies CASSKIGGENTIYF.

The genes are TRBV10-3 and TRBJ2-5; 8 bases fit TRBD1. The CDR3 extends over 14 amino acids. Germline V gene lookup returns CDR1 ENHRY and CDR2 SYGVKD. The ends lost 4 bases at V and 5 bases at J; junction bases unmatched: 6. CDR3 residues: CAISGLTGVETQYF. CDR3 nucleotide sequence: TGTGCCATCAGTGGGCTGACAGGGGTTGAGACCCAGTACTTC.

The chain uses TRBV7-2 and TRBJ2-7, with D perhaps matching TRBD2 (5 bases). The ends were cut back, 5 bases at V and 7 bases at J, with 12 bases in the middle. There are 12 residues in the CDR3. Germline CDR1 reads SGHTA; CDR2 reads FQGNSA. The CDR3 coding sequence is TGTGCCAGCAGCCCGGGAAGAGAGGAGCAGTACTTC. Amino acid sequence: CASSPGREEQYF. Full variable domain (outside the CDR3, taken from reference TRBV7-2 and TRBJ2-7): GAGVSQSPSNKVTEKGKDVELRCDPISGHTALYWYRQSLGQGLEFLIYFQGNSAPDKSGLPSDRFSAERTGGSVSTLTIQRTQQEDSAVYLCASSPGREEQYFGPGTRLTVT.

This clonotype was counted many times. The chain has TRBV4-3 and TRBJ2-3; D unresolved. Per the germline V gene, CDR1 is LGHNA and CDR2 is YSLEER. The CDR3 totals 13 residues. Trimming took 0 bases from V and 4 from J, leaving 5 bases between them. For the CDR3, the DNA is TGCGCCAGCAGCCAAGATCCCGCAGATACGCAGTATTTT. It yields the protein CASSQDPADTQYF.

This clonotype was counted between two and nine times. This chain joins TRBV5-1 and TRBJ2-7; the match to TRBD2 covers 11 bases. CDR3 length: 15 amino acids. Germline V gene sequence: CDR1 SGHRS, CDR2 YFSETQ. After removal of 2 bases from V and 1 base from J, the junction contained 2 bases not matched to a gene. In DNA form, the CDR3 reads TGCGCCAGCAGCTTCTCTAGCGGGGGGTCCTACGAGCAGTACTTC. Translating it yields CASSFSSGGSYEQYF.

There are many counts of this clonotype. The chain combines TRBV4-3 with TRBJ2-7; 7 nucleotides agree with TRBD1. Germline trimming cut 0 bases from V and 0 bases from J; bases unmatched to any gene: 5. CDR1 and CDR2 (germline): LGHNA, YSLEER. The CDR3 covers 16 residues. The CDR3 coding sequence is TGCGCCAGCAGCCAAGATCGTGGGACAGTCTCCTACGAGCAGTACTTC. It is translated as CASSQDRGTVSYEQYF.

This clonotype was recorded at least ten times. This chain links TRBV6-4 with TRBJ2-1; 11 bases align to TRBD1. The CDR3 runs to 15 residues. The V and J ends lost 3 bases and 6 bases, in that order; junction bases with no gene match: 4. Germline-derived CDR1 and CDR2 are MRHNA and SNTAGT. Here the CDR3 reads CASSEKGQGGNEQFF. The CDR3 bases are TGTGCCAGCAGTGAGAAGGGACAGGGGGGCAATGAGCAGTTCTTC.

The chain is built from TRBV7-7 and TRBJ2-7, with D tentatively TRBD1 or TRBD2 (5 bases each). Trimming removed 5 bases at V and 7 bases at J, with 18 bases between. CDR1 is SSHAT and CDR2 is FNYEAQ in the germline V gene (reference sequence). CDR3 length: 14 amino acids. CDR3 sequence reads: CASSAIGATGEQYF. In DNA form, the CDR3 reads TGTGCCAGCAGCGCCATCGGGGCGACGGGAGAGCAGTACTTC.

J is TRBJ2-7 and V is TRBV7-2; D is ambiguous. Germline loops: CDR1 SGHTA, CDR2 FQGNSA. Trimming removed 5 bases from V and 1 base from J, with 9 bases in between. The CDR3 consists of 13 residues. CDR3 sequence reads: CASSRVGSYEQYF. The DNA for the CDR3 is TGTGCCAGCAGCCGGGTGGGTTCCTACGAGCAGTACTTC.

As to this clonotype: One junction end disagrees with the germline gene, perhaps due to a read error. The rearrangement links TRBV2 to TRBJ1-1; D possibly corresponds to TRBD1 (5 bases). The length of the CDR3 is 13 residues. CDR1 is SNHLY and CDR2 is FYNNEI in the germline V gene. DNA for the CDR3: TGTGTCAGCCCTAGGGGTAGTGGCAGTGAAGCTTTCTTT. Its translation is CVSPRGSGSEAFF.

The chain has TRBV20-1 and TRBJ1-6; no clear D. CDR1 and CDR2 from the germline V gene are DFQATT and SNEGSKA (reference sequence). This CDR3 is 13 amino acids long. V was cut by 6 bases and J by 6 bases, with 12 bases left in between. CDR3 coding DNA: TGCAGTGCGGAGGGCAGGCCTAATTCACCCCTCCACTTT. This translates into CSAEGRPNSPLHF.

This clonotype has at least ten counts. The chain uses TRBV5-1 and TRBJ2-1; 7 bases map to TRBD1. V shed 4 bases, J shed 8 bases, and the junction held 9 bases outside the gene matches. Germline CDR1 and CDR2: SGHRS and YFSETQ. The CDR3 is made up of 14 amino acids. The CDR3 loop is CASSPKTGLHEQFF. CDR3 DNA sequence: TGCGCCAGCAGCCCCAAGACAGGGTTGCATGAGCAGTTCTTC.

In this sample, this clonotype turned up a few times. The rearrangement uses TRBV7-8 and TRBJ2-5, with D uncertain. The V gene lost 1 base and the J gene lost 4 bases, with 4 bases spanning the gap. This CDR3 spans 12 amino acids. The germline V gene encodes CDR1 SGHVS and CDR2 FQNEAQ. CDR3 nucleotide sequence: TGTGCCAGCAGCTTAGGGCGAGAGACCCAGTACTTC. Amino acids: CASSLGRETQYF.

Turning to this clonotype: This is likely a read error, given that the CDR3 carries no conserved phenylalanine or tryptophan at its end. This sequence joins TRBV4-1 and TRBJ2-2, with D perhaps matching TRBD1 or TRBD2 (5 bases each). Looked up from germline, CDR1 is MGHRA and CDR2 is YSYEKL. The CDR3 length is 13 residues. CDR3 sequence (DNA): TGCGCCAGCAGCCCTACGGGGACCGTGGAGCTGTTTCTT. Translating it yields CASSPTGTVELFL.

In nucleotides, the CDR3 is TGTGCCACGGAGGGTAACTCTGGAAACACCATATATTTT. Its protein product is CATEGNSGNTIYF. The J gene is TRBJ1-3, the V gene TRBV15; no clear D gene. Germline loops: CDR1 LNHNV, CDR2 YYDKDF (reference sequence). V was shortened by 9 bases and J by 0 bases, with 9 bases between the two germline ends. This CDR3 has 13 amino acids. The full variable domain, its missing parts supplied by reference TRBV15 and TRBJ1-3, is DAMVIQNPRYQVTQFGKPVTLSCSQTLNHNVMYWYQQKSSQAPKLLFHYYDKDFNNEADTPDNFQSRRPNTSFCFLDIRSPGLGDTAMYLCATEGNSGNTIYFGEGSWLTVV.

This chain uses TRBV29-1 with TRBJ2-1; possible D gene TRBD1, 5 bases. This CDR3 has 12 residues. Germline V CDR1 and CDR2: SQVTM, ANQGSEA. Trimming shortened V by 0 bases and J by 10 bases, and 10 bases separated the two germline ends. CDR3 amino acids: CSVEDLGAEQFF. CDR3 sequence (DNA): TGCAGCGTTGAAGATCTTGGGGCCGAGCAGTTCTTC.